The 9 T cell receptor beta chains below all came from one sample that was sequenced in a study of multiple sclerosis patients with progressive multifocal leukoencephalopathy. The time point here: about 13 months of natalizumab therapy. TCRdb's table, derived via immunoSEQ multiplex PCR, lists solely in-frame clones and lacks some. Here the sample spans about 30,000 clones, 85% to 90% being singletons. Sequencing used PBMCs, obtained from a patient treated with natalizumab. The receptors were gathered from a human donor with multiple sclerosis.

This clone was detected only a few times. This chain connects TRBV10-3 to TRBJ1-2; D unresolved. CDR1 is ENHRY and CDR2 is SYGVKD in the germline V gene. The CDR3 consists of 12 residues. Trimming shortened V by 4 bases and J by 8 bases, and 11 bases separated the two germline ends. The CDR3 nucleotides read TGTGCCATCAGTGGATTGAGGCAGGGCTACACCTTC. Protein sequence: CAISGLRQGYTF.

The chain combines TRBV5-6 with TRBJ1-4; unclear D gene. The CDR3 sequence is 14 residues long. V was pared by 4 bases and J by 6 bases, with 13 bases between. Per the germline V gene, CDR1 is SGHDT and CDR2 is YYEEEE. The CDR3 here is CASSGRNEYEKLFF. CDR3 bases: TGTGCCAGCAGCGGGAGGAATGAGTATGAAAAACTGTTTTTT.

CDR3 bases: TGTGCCAGTGATCCAGGCGGAGCGAAACTTAGCACAGATACGCAGTATTTT. Its protein product is CASDPGGAKLSTDTQYF. The genes are TRBV19 and TRBJ2-3; D gene uncertain. The germline gives CDR1 LNHDA, CDR2 SQIVND (reference sequence). This CDR3 spans 17 amino acids. V lost 8 bases, J lost 0 bases, and 21 bases lay in between.

J is TRBJ2-5 and V is TRBV5-1, with 12 bases that match TRBD2. The germline V gene encodes CDR1 SGHRS and CDR2 YFSETQ. The CDR3 is made up of 17 amino acids. V lost 0 bases, J lost 0 bases, and 3 bases stayed unmatched. The CDR3 DNA reads TGCGCCAGCAGCTTGGGACTAGCGGGGGCCTACCAAGAGACCCAGTACTTC. Translated, it gives CASSLGLAGAYQETQYF.

The chain couples TRBV2 to TRBJ1-2; no clear D. Between the trimmed V and J ends, which lost 1 base and 7 bases, there was a span of 10 bases. The CDR3 consists of 13 residues. The germline gives CDR1 SNHLY, CDR2 FYNNEI. The CDR3 loop is CASSEGHIPGYTF. In nucleotides, the CDR3 is TGTGCCAGCAGTGAAGGGCATATCCCTGGCTACACCTTC.

The gene calls are TRBV7-8 and TRBJ1-4; weak D call: TRBD1 (5 bases). The V and J ends lost 4 bases and 7 bases respectively, with 16 bases between them. The germline gives CDR1 SGHVS, CDR2 FQNEAQ. This CDR3 is 15 amino acids long. Here the CDR3 DNA reads TGTGCCAGCAGCTCCAGGGTTGTTTTGGGTGAAAAACTGTTTTTT. Its translation: CASSSRVVLGEKLFF.

The chain links TRBV7-2 to TRBJ2-7, with 8 bases lining up with TRBD2. Looked up from germline, CDR1 is SGHTA and CDR2 is FQGNSA. With 1 base clipped from V and 2 bases from J, the junction kept 7 bases outside the gene matches. CDR3 length: 16 residues. The CDR3: CASSLEGAGAPYEQYF. Here the CDR3 DNA reads TGTGCCAGCAGCTTAGAGGGAGCGGGGGCCCCCTACGAGCAGTACTTC.

This chain links TRBV28 with TRBJ1-4; D ambiguous. CDR3 length: 12 amino acids. In germline, CDR1 is MDHEN, CDR2 SYDVKM. V was cut by 10 bases and J by 7 bases, with 13 bases left in between. In DNA, the CDR3 is TGTGCCACCTTGGGCGTAGGTGAAAAACTGTTTTTT. As protein: CATLGVGEKLFF.

The CDR3 DNA reads TGTGCCAGCAGCCTAGGGCGCGCAGATACGCAGTATTTT. This gives the protein CASSLGRADTQYF. The V gene is TRBV7-2, the J gene TRBJ2-3; D is unresolved. Germline CDR1 and CDR2: SGHTA and FQGNSA. The ends were cut back, 5 bases at V and 4 bases at J, with 10 bases in the middle. The CDR3 totals 13 residues. Full variable domain (rest looked up from reference TRBV7-2 and TRBJ2-3): GAGVSQSPSNKVTEKGKDVELRCDPISGHTALYWYRQSLGQGLEFLIYFQGNSAPDKSGLPSDRFSAERTGGSVSTLTIQRTQQEDSAVYLCASSLGRADTQYFGPGTRLTVL.